The clone carrying this T cell receptor beta chain was detected only a few times. Its antigen is undetermined. Germline-derived CDR1 and CDR2 are LGHDT and YNNKEL (reference sequence). The CDR3 consists of 16 residues. Trimming stripped 0 bases from V and 0 bases from J, with 12 bases between. Amplification of TCR beta CDR3 regions used RNA as the template. The TCR CDR3 first-round RT-PCR relied on the HTBI primer set. TCRdb reanalysed the multiplex PCR reads using MiXCR and keeps one entry per CDR3 protein. The data show about 700,000 distinct CDR3 sequences, about 14% seen once. The sample belongs to a study of T cells in Graves' hyperthyroidism and ophthalmopathy. Study conclusions and caveats: A model of 13 V-J pairs discriminated ophthalmopathy from stable hyperthyroidism. With a median lead of approximately 6 months before onset, the model predicted ophthalmopathy.

The patients, who ranged from 18 to 65 in age, presented with newly diagnosed hyperthyroidism lasting under 2 months. The PBMCs studied were ones that came from 8.5 to 10 ml fresh peripheral blood. Sequencing was performed on blood. The sequence was obtained from a woman under 30 with Graves' hyperthyroidism. This chain uses TRBV3-1 with TRBJ2-7; possible D gene TRBD2, 6 bases. CDR3 in amino acids: CASSQDPGTYSYEQYF. Written as DNA, the CDR3 is TGTGCCAGCAGCCAAGACCCTGGGACTTACTCCTACGAGCAGTACTTC.